Listed here is a single T cell receptor beta chain. V was shortened by 0 bases and J by 6 bases, with 9 bases between the two germline ends. Germline V CDR1 and CDR2: LGHNA, YNFKEQ. The CDR3 length is 13 residues. The sample comes from a study of control samples from healthy donors and cancer patients. The table came from immunoSEQ multiplex PCR; TCRdb's copy has only in-frame clones and leaves some out. The profile shows under 200,000 clones, roughly 92% of them singletons. The J gene is TRBJ2-7, the V gene TRBV4-2, with unresolved D. The sequenced material came from blood. The source is a woman aged 30 to 39 in good health. Here the CDR3 DNA reads TGTGCCAGCAGCCAAGATCTTGGCAGCGAGCAGTACTTC. Translated, it gives CASSQDLGSEQYF.